These 20 T cell receptor beta chains came from one sample sequenced in a study of PD-L1 blockade in urothelial cancer. Only in-frame clones appear in the TCRdb table, and some are missing; sequencing was by immunoSEQ multiplex PCR. The sample contains over 45,000 clones, roughly 84% of which appear only once. Specimen: PBMCs, collected around atezolizumab (anti-PD-L1) treatment. Every receptor here comes from a middle-aged man with urothelial cancer.

The chain carries TRBV5-4 and TRBJ2-1, with 8 bases fitting TRBD2. The V gene's germline CDR1 is SGHNT and CDR2 YYREEE (reference sequence). The CDR3 consists of 12 residues. J was trimmed by 8 bases and V by 7 bases; bases with no gene match: 5. CDR3 sequence (DNA): TGTGCCAGCTGGGGACTAGACGATGAGCAGTTCTTC. It encodes CASWGLDDEQFF.

This rearrangement joins TRBV18 to TRBJ2-1; D may be TRBD2 (5 bases). The CDR3 is 13 amino acids. Germline-derived CDR1 and CDR2 are KGHSH and LQKENI. The V end was cut by 6 bases, the J end by 5 bases, with 11 bases between. The CDR3 DNA is TGTGCCAGCTCCCCGATGAGGGACAATGAGCAGTTCTTC. Its translation is CASSPMRDNEQFF.

The chain carries TRBV30 and TRBJ2-7; weak D call: TRBD2 (6 bases). This CDR3 is built from 12 residues. Deletions cut 7 bases from V and 0 bases from J, with 10 bases between. Germline V gives CDR1 GTSNPN, CDR2 SVGIG (reference sequence). The CDR3 DNA reads as TGTGCCTTTAGCGGTAGCTCCTACGAGCAGTACTTC. Encoded protein: CAFSGSSYEQYF.

This clone has a handful of counts. The chain couples TRBV27 to TRBJ2-5; D is possibly TRBD2 (7 bases). Between the trimmed V and J ends, which lost 7 bases and 5 bases, there was a span of 14 bases. The CDR3 is made up of 13 amino acids. Germline loops: CDR1 MNHEY, CDR2 SMNVEV (reference sequence). In DNA form, the CDR3 reads TGTGCCAGCACCACTCGGGGGGCCGAGACCCAGTACTTC. Translating it yields CASTTRGAETQYF.

This rearrangement joins TRBV11-2 to TRBJ2-1; D perhaps matches TRBD2 (6 bases). Germline lookup yields CDR1 SGHAT and CDR2 FQNNGV. Trimming removed 8 bases at V and 7 bases at J, with 15 bases between. The CDR3 spans 13 residues. CDR3 bases: TGTGCCAGCGGGGGACTGGGCTTGAATGAGCAGTTCTTC. It is translated as CASGGLGLNEQFF. Combining the CDR3 with reference TRBV11-2 and TRBJ2-1 gives the whole variable domain EAGVAQSPRYKIIEKRQSVAFWCNPISGHATLYWYQQILGQGPKLLIQFQNNGVVDDSQLPKDRFSAERLKGVDSTLKIQPAKLEDSAVYLCASGGLGLNEQFFGPGTRLTVL.

The V gene is TRBV29-1, the J gene TRBJ2-1; D not certain. There are 12 residues in the CDR3. Germline V gives CDR1 SQVTM, CDR2 ANQGSEA. Trimming removed 1 base at V and 3 bases at J, with 4 bases between. The CDR3 sequence: CSVEAYYNEQFF. The CDR3, as DNA: TGCAGCGTTGAAGCCTACTACAATGAGCAGTTCTTC.

The chain carries TRBV10-1 and TRBJ2-3, with 8 bases that match TRBD2. In germline, CDR1 is WNHNN, CDR2 SYGVQD (reference sequence). J was trimmed by 5 bases and V by 9 bases; bases with no gene match: 16. CDR3 length: 16 residues. CDR3 nucleotide sequence: TGCGCCAGTCCTAGGGTCTTAGCGGGACCCGGAGATACGCAGTATTTT. It encodes CASPRVLAGPGDTQYF.

The chain uses TRBV6-6 and TRBJ1-4; 10 bases line up with TRBD1. In germline, CDR1 is MNHNY, CDR2 SVGAGI (reference sequence). The CDR3 extends over 14 amino acids. V was pared by 7 bases and J by 8 bases, with 7 bases of the junction left unmatched. The CDR3 spells CASNSGTGVEKLFF. CDR3 coding DNA: TGTGCCAGCAACTCCGGGACAGGGGTCGAAAAACTGTTTTTT.

The chain carries TRBV7-9 and TRBJ2-1, with 8 bases matching TRBD1. The CDR3 is 15 amino acids. V lost 2 bases to trimming and J lost 6 bases; unmatched junction nucleotides: 6. Per the germline V gene, CDR1 is SEHNR and CDR2 is FQNEAQ (reference sequence). The CDR3 sequence: CASSLYQGAFNEQFF. The CDR3 DNA is TGTGCCAGCAGCTTATACCAGGGGGCCTTCAATGAGCAGTTCTTC. Supplemented by reference TRBV7-9 and TRBJ2-1, the full variable domain reads DTGVSQNPRHKITKRGQNVTFRCDPISEHNRLYWYRQTLGQGPEFLTYFQNEAQLEKSRLLSDRFSAERPKGSFSTLEIQRTEQGDSAMYLCASSLYQGAFNEQFFGPGTRLTVL.

The chain carries TRBV7-8 and TRBJ2-5, with D tentatively TRBD1 (5 bases). CDR3 length: 16 amino acids. V lost 2 bases and J 0 bases, leaving 13 bases between the germline ends. Per germline, CDR1 SGHVS and CDR2 FQNEAQ. CDR3 DNA sequence: TGTGCCAGCAGCTTAAAGGACACCATAAACCAAGAGACCCAGTACTTC. It is translated as CASSLKDTINQETQYF.

This chain uses TRBV4-1 with TRBJ1-1; no firm D call. CDR1 and CDR2 (germline): MGHRA, YSYEKL. V lost 0 bases to trimming and J lost 10 bases, with 12 bases between them. The CDR3 is 13 residues long. The CDR3 is CASSQEEGFGAFF. The CDR3 bases are TGCGCCAGCAGCCAAGAGGAGGGCTTTGGAGCTTTCTTT.

The genes are TRBV27 and TRBJ2-7; TRBD1 aligns across 7 bases. Germline trimming cut 3 bases from V and 6 bases from J; bases unmatched to any gene: 11. The V gene's germline CDR1 is MNHEY and CDR2 SMNVEV (reference sequence). CDR3 length equals 15 residues. CDR3 sequence: CASSFMGTDPTEQYF. DNA for the CDR3: TGTGCCAGCAGTTTTATGGGGACAGATCCTACCGAGCAGTACTTC.

The chain couples TRBV5-1 to TRBJ2-3; D may be TRBD2 (5 bases). This CDR3 is 13 amino acids long. The V gene's germline CDR1 is SGHRS and CDR2 YFSETQ. Trimming took off 6 bases at V and 3 bases at J, with 11 bases between the two ends. CDR3 sequence: CASTPGGTDTQYF. CDR3 nucleotide sequence: TGCGCCAGCACCCCAGGCGGGACAGATACGCAGTATTTT.

V usage is TRBV27 and J usage is TRBJ2-1, with D possibly TRBD2 on 6 matching bases. The V and J ends lost 7 bases and 8 bases respectively, with 15 bases between them. Germline assignment: CDR1 MNHEY and CDR2 SMNVEV (reference sequence). This CDR3 spans 13 amino acids. CDR3 residues: CASKQLAVDEQFF. CDR3 bases: TGTGCCAGCAAACAACTAGCTGTCGATGAGCAGTTCTTC.

This clone was seen just once. The chain joins TRBV30 to TRBJ2-2; D gene unclear. V was cut by 2 bases and J by 3 bases, with 13 bases left in between. This CDR3 is built from 15 residues. Germline V gene lookup returns CDR1 GTSNPN and CDR2 SVGIG (reference sequence). CDR3 DNA sequence: TGTGCCTGGAGTCTTGGCCACGTCCACACCGGGGAGCTGTTTTTT. It codes for CAWSLGHVHTGELFF.

V usage is TRBV2 and J usage is TRBJ2-2; tentative D call: TRBD2 (5 bases). Per the germline V gene, CDR1 is SNHLY and CDR2 is FYNNEI. Trimming removed 6 bases at V and 6 bases at J, with 23 bases between. The CDR3 has 17 amino acids. CDR3 sequence: CASRAFGRRGSAGELFF. The CDR3 nucleotides read TGTGCCAGCAGAGCATTCGGGCGACGCGGGTCGGCCGGGGAGCTGTTTTTT.

The V gene is TRBV7-3, the J gene TRBJ2-3; D uncertain. The V gene's germline CDR1 is SGHTA and CDR2 FQGTGA. The CDR3 loop spans 14 amino acids. V was cut by 3 bases and J by 2 bases, with 9 bases left in between. CDR3 sequence (DNA): TGTGCCAGCAGCTTTGGTCCTAACACAGATACGCAGTATTTT. It specifies CASSFGPNTDTQYF.

This sequence joins TRBV9 and TRBJ2-7; a possible D gene is TRBD2 (6 bases). Germline V gene data show CDR1 as SGDLS and CDR2 as YYNGEE. CDR3 size: 14 residues. V lost 4 bases to trimming and J lost 5 bases, with 16 bases between them. The CDR3 reads CASSLRDFTHEQYF. CDR3 bases: TGTGCCAGCAGCCTCCGGGACTTCACCCACGAGCAGTACTTC.

J is TRBJ1-2 and V is TRBV11-2; TRBD1 might be the D (5 bases). The CDR3 has 16 amino acids. Trimming cost V 2 bases and J 5 bases, with 18 bases left between them. CDR1 and CDR2 (germline): SGHAT, FQNNGV. The CDR3 nucleotides read TGTGCCAGCAGCTTACCTCCGGGCAGGGTACGGTATGGCTACACCTTC. Translation: CASSLPPGRVRYGYTF.

V usage is TRBV2 and J usage is TRBJ2-2; TRBD2 is a possible D gene (5 bases). Per germline, CDR1 SNHLY and CDR2 FYNNEI. The germline V and J ends were trimmed by 6 bases and 9 bases, with 11 bases remaining between them. This CDR3 comprises 12 residues. The CDR3 reads CASSGVGRELFF. DNA of the CDR3: TGTGCCAGCAGCGGGGTGGGGAGGGAGCTGTTTTTT.